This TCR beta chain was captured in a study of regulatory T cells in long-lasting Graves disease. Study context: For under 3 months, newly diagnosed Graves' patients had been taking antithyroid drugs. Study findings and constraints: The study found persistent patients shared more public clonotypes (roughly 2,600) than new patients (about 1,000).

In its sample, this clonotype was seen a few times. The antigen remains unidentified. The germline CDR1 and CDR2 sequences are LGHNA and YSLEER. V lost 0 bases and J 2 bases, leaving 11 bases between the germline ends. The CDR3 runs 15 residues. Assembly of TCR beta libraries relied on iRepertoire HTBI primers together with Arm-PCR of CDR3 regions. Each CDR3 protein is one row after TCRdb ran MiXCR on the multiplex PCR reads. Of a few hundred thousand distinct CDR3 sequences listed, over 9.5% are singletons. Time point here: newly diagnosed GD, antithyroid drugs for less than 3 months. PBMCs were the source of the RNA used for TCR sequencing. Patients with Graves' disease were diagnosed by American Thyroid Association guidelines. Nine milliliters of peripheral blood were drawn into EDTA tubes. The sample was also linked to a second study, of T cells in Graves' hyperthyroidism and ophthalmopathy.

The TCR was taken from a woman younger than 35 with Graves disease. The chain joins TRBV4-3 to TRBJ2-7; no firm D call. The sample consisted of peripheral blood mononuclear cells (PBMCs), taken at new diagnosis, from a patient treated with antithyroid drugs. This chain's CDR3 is CASSQDRGTTYEQYF. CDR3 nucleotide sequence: TGCGCCAGCAGCCAAGATAGAGGCACAACCTACGAGCAGTACTTC.